The clone carrying this TCR beta chain was observed a single time. Its antigen is undetermined. This CDR3 is built from 15 residues. Looked up from germline, CDR1 is MNHEY and CDR2 is SMNVEV (reference sequence). The J segment lost 0 bases and the V segment lost 5 bases, leaving 6 bases of the junction unmatched. This entry comes from a study of cytomegalovirus exposure and HLA in healthy donors. Measured with immunoSEQ multiplex PCR; TCRdb has only the in-frame clones, and not every one. The sample lists under 200,000 clones, less than 90% seen once, with approximately 2% in the top ten. Study findings and constraints: Subsequent analysis revealed that first-cohort TCR clusters tended to co-occur in the 95 to 150 validation repertoires. The classifier was said to identify cytomegalovirus status with high specificity and sensitivity.

This TCR came from a woman aged 18-30 years in good health and CMV-seronegative. The chain employs TRBV27 and TRBJ2-7, with 8 bases matching TRBD2. Sequencing was performed on PBMCs. The CDR3 DNA is TGTGCCAGCAGTCTCCGGGAGGGCGCCTCCTACGAGCAGTACTTC. Amino acids: CASSLREGASYEQYF.